The rows below give T cell receptor beta chains drawn from one sample of a study of T-cell memory formation after mild COVID-19. TCRdb reprocessed the 5' RACE reads with MiXCR, giving one entry per CDR3 protein. The sample has approximately 560,000 distinct CDR3 sequences; 15% to 20% are singletons. The material sequenced was PBMCs or a T cell subset sorted from them (not recorded which). The receptor set was obtained from an adult woman who had mild COVID-19 (a few samples of this study predate the infection). Cell type and time point are not known. The CDR3 runs from the conserved cysteine through the conserved F or W. Fields, in order: D gene, J gene, clone size, V gene, CDR3 DNA, CDR3 protein. D genes are given only for firm matches. Part of the rows lack a size; the others show once, few, many or a class for expanded clones.

d_call: TRBD2
j_call: TRBJ2-7
clone_size: -
v_call: TRBV29-1
cdr3_nt: TGCAGCGTCCGGATTAGGACTAGCGGGAACTACGAGCAGTACTTC
cdr3_aa: CSVRIRTSGNYEQYF

d_call: TRBD1
j_call: TRBJ2-3
clone_size: few
v_call: TRBV12-3/TRBV12-4
cdr3_nt: TGTGCCAGCAGAGGGACAGGGGAGTCGGATACGCAGTATTTT
cdr3_aa: CASRGTGESDTQYF

d_call: -
j_call: TRBJ2-3
clone_size: -
v_call: TRBV29-1
cdr3_nt: TGCAGCGTTGAGTTACTAGCTAGCACAGATACGCAGTATTTT
cdr3_aa: CSVELLASTDTQYF

d_call: -
j_call: TRBJ2-5
clone_size: -
v_call: TRBV4-1
cdr3_nt: TGCGCCAGCAGCCAAGAACCGAGAGACCAAGAGACCCAGTACTTC
cdr3_aa: CASSQEPRDQETQYF

d_call: -
j_call: TRBJ2-2
clone_size: -
v_call: TRBV5-1
cdr3_nt: TGCGCCAGCTCTAGCTGGGCAAACACCGGGGAGCTGTTTTTT
cdr3_aa: CASSSWANTGELFF

d_call: TRBD1
j_call: TRBJ1-1
clone_size: -
v_call: TRBV4-1
cdr3_nt: TGCGCCAGCAGCCGTAATAGGGGACAGGGCTCGACTGAAGCTTTCTTT
cdr3_aa: CASSRNRGQGSTEAFF

d_call: -
j_call: TRBJ2-1
clone_size: -
v_call: TRBV7-2
cdr3_nt: TGTGCCAGCAGCTCCCCCCCCTTCAATGAGCAGTTCTTC
cdr3_aa: CASSSPPFNEQFF

d_call: -
j_call: TRBJ1-3
clone_size: few
v_call: TRBV4-3
cdr3_nt: TGCGCCAGCAGCCAAGGACAATCCCCCTCTGGAAACACCATATATTTT
cdr3_aa: CASSQGQSPSGNTIYF

d_call: -
j_call: TRBJ2-3
clone_size: few
v_call: TRBV14
cdr3_nt: TGTGCCAGCAGCCGCAGCCGGGACTCTCTCTCAGATACGCAGTATTTT
cdr3_aa: CASSRSRDSLSDTQYF

d_call: TRBD1
j_call: TRBJ1-5
clone_size: -
v_call: TRBV30
cdr3_nt: TGTGCCTGGAGTAACAGGGGAGGGAGCAATCAGCCCCAGCATTTT
cdr3_aa: CAWSNRGGSNQPQHF

d_call: -
j_call: TRBJ2-3
clone_size: -
v_call: TRBV7-2
cdr3_nt: TGTGCCAGCAGCTTAAATCGGGGTTCAGATACGCAGTATTTT
cdr3_aa: CASSLNRGSDTQYF

d_call: TRBD2
j_call: TRBJ2-1
clone_size: few
v_call: TRBV11-2
cdr3_nt: TGTGCCAGCAGCATTCAGCGGGAGTTATTGTTCTTC
cdr3_aa: CASSIQRELLFF

d_call: TRBD2
j_call: TRBJ2-3
clone_size: few
v_call: TRBV5-5
cdr3_nt: TGTGCCAGCAGCTTGGCTCTAGCGGGGGTAGATACGCAGTATTTT
cdr3_aa: CASSLALAGVDTQYF

d_call: -
j_call: TRBJ2-2
clone_size: few
v_call: TRBV5-6
cdr3_nt: TGTGCCAGCACTCAGCCCCAGGGGCCTGAAACCGGGGAGCTGTTTTTT
cdr3_aa: CASTQPQGPETGELFF

d_call: -
j_call: TRBJ1-1
clone_size: -
v_call: TRBV4-1
cdr3_nt: TGCGCCAGCAGCCAAGTAACAGGTGGGAGAACTGAAGCTTTCTTT
cdr3_aa: CASSQVTGGRTEAFF

d_call: -
j_call: TRBJ1-2
clone_size: -
v_call: TRBV7-2
cdr3_nt: TGTGCCAGCAGCTCCTATCTTGGAAGGAATGTCTATGGCTACACCTTC
cdr3_aa: CASSSYLGRNVYGYTF